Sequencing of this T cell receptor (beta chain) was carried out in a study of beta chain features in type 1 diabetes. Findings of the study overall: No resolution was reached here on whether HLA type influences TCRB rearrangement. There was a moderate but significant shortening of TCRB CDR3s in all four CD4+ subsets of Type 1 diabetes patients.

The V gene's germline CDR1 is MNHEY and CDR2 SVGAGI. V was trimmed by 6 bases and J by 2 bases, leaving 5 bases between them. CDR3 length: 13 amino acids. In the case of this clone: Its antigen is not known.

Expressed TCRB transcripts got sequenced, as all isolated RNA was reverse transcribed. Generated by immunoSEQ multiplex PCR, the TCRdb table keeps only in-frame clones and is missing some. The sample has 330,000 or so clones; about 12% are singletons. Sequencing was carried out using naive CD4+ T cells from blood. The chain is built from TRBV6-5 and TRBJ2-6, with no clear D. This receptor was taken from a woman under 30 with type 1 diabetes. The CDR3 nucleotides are TGTGCCAGCAGCCTTCCTGGGGCCAACGTCCTGACTTTC. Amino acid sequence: CASSLPGANVLTF.